This T cell receptor beta chain was sequenced in a study of HIV-infected patients and healthy controls. Study summary: CD4 counts in most of the 16 patients increased modestly yet significantly but stayed below normal. Regarding the study as a whole: Untreated HIV+ repertoires had roughly threefold fewer distinct CDR3s and lower Shannon diversity than healthy controls. Comparisons were complicated because patients and controls had unequal numbers of distinct sequences.

Alpha and beta constant-region primers primed reverse transcription of 400 to 500 ng RNA. Each of the alpha and beta chains got its own library through chain-specific third strand synthesis with indices. TCRdb used MiXCR to reprocess the 5' RACE reads, holding one entry per CDR3 protein. The sample includes some 6,900 distinct CDR3 sequences, approximately 9.9% of them seen just once. V was clipped by 2 bases and J by 9 bases, with 14 bases between them. This CDR3 region has 14 residues. Germline-derived CDR1 and CDR2 are SGHAT and FQNNGV. This clonotype was observed many times. Its antigen is unknown. All unsorted peripheral T cells were captured because whole blood was used without fractionation. Exclusions covered tumors, febrile or AIDS-related illness, and hepatitis B or C coinfection.

The chain uses TRBV11-2 and TRBJ2-1; perhaps TRBD2 as D (6 bases). The sequencing used blood, collected before antiretroviral therapy. The sequence came from an adult with HIV infection. For the CDR3, the DNA is TGTGCCAGCAGCTTATTGGTAGTCGGGGGTGAGCAGTTCTTC. It specifies CASSLLVVGGEQFF. The entire variable domain, with the rest obtained from reference TRBV11-2 and TRBJ2-1, is as follows: EAGVAQSPRYKIIEKRQSVAFWCNPISGHATLYWYQQILGQGPKLLIQFQNNGVVDDSQLPKDRFSAERLKGVDSTLKIQPAKLEDSAVYLCASSLLVVGGEQFFGPGTRLTVL.